A single sample gave rise to the 5 T cell receptor beta chains below, sequenced in a study of cytomegalovirus exposure and HLA in healthy donors. The PCR made use of 60 Vbeta and 13 Jbeta primers. Assay: immunoSEQ multiplex PCR; the TCRdb copy retains only in-frame clones and omits some. The data hold about 200,000 clones, with 75% to 85% observed a single time. Input material: PBMCs. These receptor sequences come from a woman in her 50s in good health and CMV-seronegative.

The V call is TRBV7-2, the J call TRBJ2-3; TRBD2 matches at 9 bases. The CDR3 covers 16 residues. V trimming: 1 base; J trimming: 3 bases; junction bases outside the gene matches: 5. CDR1 is SGHTA and CDR2 is FQGNSA in the germline V gene. The CDR3 reads CASSLGGGERTDTQYF. CDR3 coding DNA: TGTGCCAGCAGCTTAGGCGGGGGGGAGAGGACAGATACGCAGTATTTT.

The chain is built from TRBV5-1 and TRBJ1-4; 9 bases fit TRBD1. Germline CDR1 SGHRS, CDR2 YFSETQ. The CDR3 is 15 residues long. V lost 1 base, J lost 7 bases, and 5 bases stayed unmatched. The chain's CDR3 is CASSLLGQGSEKLFF. CDR3 nucleotide sequence: TGCGCCAGCAGCTTGCTAGGACAGGGGTCTGAAAAACTGTTTTTT.

There are a few counts of this clone. The chain links TRBV27 to TRBJ2-1, with 11 bases identical to TRBD2. CDR1 and CDR2 (germline): MNHEY, SMNVEV (reference sequence). The junction had 7 bases not matched to a gene; V was cut back by 6 bases and J by 9 bases. The CDR3 length is 14 residues. CDR3 DNA sequence: TGTGCCAGCAGCCAACTAGCGGGAGTGGGTGAGCAGTTCTTC. This encodes CASSQLAGVGEQFF.

The chain is built from TRBV18 and TRBJ1-5; 7 bases agree with TRBD1. CDR1 and CDR2 (germline): KGHSH, LQKENI. There are 14 residues in the CDR3. The V gene end was trimmed by 4 bases and the J gene end by 5 bases; junction bases not matched to a gene: 5. The CDR3 coding sequence is TGTGCCAGCTCACGGATAGACAGGGATCAGCCCCAGCATTTT. This gives the protein CASSRIDRDQPQHF.

The CDR3 loop reads CASSLGGTGAQPQHF. DNA of the CDR3: TGTGCCAGCAGTTTAGGCGGAACAGGCGCACAGCCCCAGCATTTT. The genes are TRBV28 and TRBJ1-5, with a weak D call TRBD1 (5 bases). Deletions cut 2 bases from V and 7 bases from J, with 15 bases between. CDR3 length equals 15 residues. CDR1 and CDR2 (germline): MDHEN, SYDVKM.